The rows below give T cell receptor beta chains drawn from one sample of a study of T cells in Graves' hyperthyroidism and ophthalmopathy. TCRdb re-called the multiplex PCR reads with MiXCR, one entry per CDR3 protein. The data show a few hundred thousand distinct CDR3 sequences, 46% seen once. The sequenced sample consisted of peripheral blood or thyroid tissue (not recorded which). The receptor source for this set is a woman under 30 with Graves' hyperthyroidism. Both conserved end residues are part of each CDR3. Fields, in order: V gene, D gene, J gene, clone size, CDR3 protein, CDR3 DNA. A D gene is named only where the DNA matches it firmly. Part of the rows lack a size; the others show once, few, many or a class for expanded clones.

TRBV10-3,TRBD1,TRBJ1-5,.,CAISERPGQGNQPQHF,TGTGCCATCAGTGAAAGGCCGGGACAGGGTAATCAGCCCCAGCATTTT
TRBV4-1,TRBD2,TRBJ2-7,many,CASSERTSFYEQYF,TGCGCCAGCAGCGAGAGGACTAGCTTCTACGAGCAGTACTTC
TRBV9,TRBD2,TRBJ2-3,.,CASSVAGVGPDTQYF,TGTGCCAGCAGTGTAGCGGGAGTGGGGCCAGATACGCAGTATTTT
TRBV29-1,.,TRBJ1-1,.,CSVELGASKAFF,TGCAGCGTTGAATTGGGGGCATCGAAGGCTTTCTTT
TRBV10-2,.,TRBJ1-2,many,CASSDSKPYGYTF,TGCGCCAGCAGTGACAGCAAACCCTATGGCTACACCTTC
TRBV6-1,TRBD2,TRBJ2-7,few,CASSERPGQGLAGSYEQYF,TGTGCCAGCAGTGAACGTCCGGGACAGGGACTAGCGGGTTCCTACGAGCAGTACTTC
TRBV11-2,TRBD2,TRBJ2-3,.,CASSSLAGIDTQYF,TGTGCCAGCAGCTCCCTAGCGGGGATAGATACGCAGTATTTT
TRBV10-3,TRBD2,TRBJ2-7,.,CASSNPGAIKTGGQYF,TGTGCCAGCAGTAACCCCGGAGCGATCAAGACGGGGGGGCAGTACTTC
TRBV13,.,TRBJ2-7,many,CASSAGQSYEQYF,TGTGCCAGCAGCGCGGGACAGTCCTACGAGCAGTACTTC
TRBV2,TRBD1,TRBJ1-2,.,CASSLSRDRGLYGYTF,TGTGCCAGCAGTTTAAGTCGGGACAGGGGGCTGTATGGCTACACCTTC
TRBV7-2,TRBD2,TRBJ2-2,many,CASSGGTWEGTGELFF,TGTGCCAGCAGCGGGGGGACCTGGGAGGGCACCGGGGAGCTGTTTTTT
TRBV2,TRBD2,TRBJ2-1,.,CASLREASNEQFF,TGTGCCAGCTTGCGGGAGGCTAGCAATGAGCAGTTCTTC
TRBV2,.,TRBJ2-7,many,CASSEPQSGYEQYF,TGTGCCAGCAGTGAACCACAATCTGGCTACGAGCAGTACTTC
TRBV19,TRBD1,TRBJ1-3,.,CASSVGDRVCGNTIYF,TGTGCCAGTAGTGTCGGGGACAGGGTTTGTGGAAACACCATATACTTT
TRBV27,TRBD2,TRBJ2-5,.,CASRKGLAEETQYF,TGTGCCAGCAGGAAGGGACTAGCGGAAGAGACCCAGTACTTC
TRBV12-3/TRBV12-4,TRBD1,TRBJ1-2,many,CASSPAGTGGRGYTF,TGTGCCAGCAGTCCCGCCGGGACAGGGGGCAGGGGCTACACCTTC
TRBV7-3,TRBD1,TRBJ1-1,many,CASSLDGTGRPFF,TGTGCCAGCAGCTTAGACGGGACAGGGCGGCCTTTCTTT
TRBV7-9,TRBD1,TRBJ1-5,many,CASSDRGGQPQHF,TGTGCCAGCAGCGACAGGGGAGGTCAGCCCCAGCATTTT
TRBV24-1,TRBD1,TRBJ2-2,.,CATPPRTGETGELFF,TGTGCCACCCCTCCTAGGACAGGGGAGACCGGGGAGCTGTTTTTT